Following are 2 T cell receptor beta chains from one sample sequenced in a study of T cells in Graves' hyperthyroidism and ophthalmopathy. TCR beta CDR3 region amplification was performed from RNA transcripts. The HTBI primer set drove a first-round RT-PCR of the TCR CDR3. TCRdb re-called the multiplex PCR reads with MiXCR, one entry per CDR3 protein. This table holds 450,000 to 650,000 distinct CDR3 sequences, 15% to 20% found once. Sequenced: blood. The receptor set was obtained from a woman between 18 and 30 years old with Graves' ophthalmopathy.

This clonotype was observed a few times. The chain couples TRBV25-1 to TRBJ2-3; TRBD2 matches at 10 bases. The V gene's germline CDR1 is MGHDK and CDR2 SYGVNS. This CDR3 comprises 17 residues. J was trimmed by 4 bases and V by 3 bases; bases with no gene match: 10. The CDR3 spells CASSEEWLAGEADTQYF. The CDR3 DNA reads TGTGCCAGCAGTGAGGAGTGGCTAGCGGGGGAGGCAGATACGCAGTATTTT.

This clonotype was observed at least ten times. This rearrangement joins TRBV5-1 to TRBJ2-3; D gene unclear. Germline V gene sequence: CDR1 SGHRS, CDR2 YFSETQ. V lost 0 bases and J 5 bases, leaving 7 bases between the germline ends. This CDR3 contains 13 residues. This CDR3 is CASSLGWRDTQYF. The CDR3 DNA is TGCGCCAGCAGCTTGGGATGGAGAGATACGCAGTATTTT.